The 23 T cell receptor beta chains in this list originate from one sample, sequenced in a study of blood T cells in healthy people across ages. Combining a sample-barcoded 5' primer with a J-beta primer mix, a second PCR ran for about 7 to 12 cycles. TCRdb recomputed calls from the 5' RACE reads with MiXCR, one row per CDR3 protein. The data show 540,000 or so distinct CDR3 sequences, less than 25% seen once. This same sample was also taken into another study, of T cells of mothers and their children.

The material sequenced was blood. All receptors come from a boy under 18 in good health.

This chain's CDR3 is CASRTGGSGEKLFF. The CDR3 nucleotides read TGTGCCAGCAGGACAGGTGGTTCGGGTGAAAAACTGTTTTTT. The chain is built from TRBV6-2 or TRBV6-3 and TRBJ1-4, with D possibly TRBD1 on 6 matching bases. Trimming took off 6 bases at V and 7 bases at J, with 15 bases between the two ends. Germline CDR1 MNHEY, CDR2 SVGEGT. The CDR3 totals 14 residues.

J is TRBJ2-5 and V is TRBV7-3; tentatively, D is TRBD2 (6 bases). There are 14 residues in the CDR3. V was pared by 4 bases and J by 1 base, with 10 bases between. Germline V gene lookup returns CDR1 SGHTA and CDR2 FQGTGA. The DNA for the CDR3 is TGTGCCAGCAGCTGCCTCGGGGGCCAAGAGACCCAGTACTTC. Its protein is CASSCLGGQETQYF.

This clonotype came up a few times. One junction end disagrees with the germline gene, perhaps due to a read error. The chain is built from TRBV5-5 and TRBJ2-5, with a possible D match to TRBD2 (6 bases). The CDR3 spans 19 residues. Per germline, CDR1 SGHKS and CDR2 YYEKEE (reference sequence). In DNA, the CDR3 is TGTGCCAACAGCTTGGTTCCCCCCCTGGTAGCGGCGTACCAAGAGACCCAGTACTTC. Protein product: CANSLVPPLVAAYQETQYF.

The rearrangement joins TRBV5-1 to TRBJ2-1; no definite D call. The V end was cut by 2 bases, the J end by 7 bases, with 10 bases between. This CDR3 has 13 amino acids. Per germline, CDR1 SGHRS and CDR2 YFSETQ. CDR3 residues: CASSFSTWNEQFF. CDR3 DNA: TGCGCCAGCAGCTTTTCTACTTGGAATGAGCAGTTCTTC.

The chain carries TRBV10-3 and TRBJ2-7; D may be TRBD1 (5 bases). CDR3 length: 15 amino acids. V dropped 3 bases and J dropped 6 bases, with 18 bases sitting between them. Germline loops: CDR1 ENHRY, CDR2 SYGVKD. CDR3 bases: TGTGCCATCAGTGAAGGCCGCTCAGGGTTAGGCGAGCAGTACTTC. It encodes CAISEGRSGLGEQYF.

This clonotype was detected once. The rearrangement joins TRBV25-1 to TRBJ2-3, with 7 bases fitting TRBD2. V lost 8 bases and J lost 1; bases outside the gene matches: 9. CDR1 is MGHDK and CDR2 is SYGVNS in the germline V gene. This CDR3 comprises 15 residues. Written as DNA, the CDR3 is TGTGCCAGCGCTACGAGGAGCGGGGGCACAGATACGCAGTATTTT. This codes for CASATRSGGTDTQYF.

This clonotype appeared a few times. The junction shows a germline mismatch at one end, possibly a read error. The chain joins TRBV7-7 to TRBJ2-2; perhaps TRBD1 as D (6 bases). This CDR3 spans 16 amino acids. Per germline, CDR1 SSHAT and CDR2 FNYEAQ (reference sequence). The chain's CDR3 is CASSWTDRVNTGELFF. The CDR3, as DNA: TGTGCTAGCAGCTGGACAGACCGCGTTAACACCGGGGAGCTGTTTTTT.

The genes are TRBV7-2 and TRBJ2-3; D tentatively fits TRBD1 or TRBD2 (5 bases each). This CDR3 has 14 amino acids. Trimming shortened V by 8 bases and J by 8 bases, and 20 bases separated the two germline ends. CDR1 and CDR2 (germline): SGHTA, FQGNSA. The CDR3 region has the DNA TGTGCCAGCGGCCCCCCAGGGACCGTTAGTACGCAGTATTTT. Its translation is CASGPPGTVSTQYF. The entire variable domain, with the rest obtained from reference TRBV7-2 and TRBJ2-3, is as follows: GAGVSQSPSNKVTEKGKDVELRCDPISGHTALYWYRQSLGQGLEFLIYFQGNSAPDKSGLPSDRFSAERTGGSVSTLTIQRTQQEDSAVYLCASGPPGTVSTQYFGPGTRLTVL.

The chain is built from TRBV6-2 or TRBV6-3 and TRBJ2-1, with 10 positions matching TRBD2. Germline V gene sequence: CDR1 MNHEY, CDR2 SVGEGT. V was pared by 5 bases and J by 4 bases, with 8 bases of the junction left unmatched. The CDR3 length is 16 residues. CDR3 nucleotides: TGTGCCAGCAGTGGGGCCGGGACTAGCGAATACAATGAGCAGTTCTTC. It encodes CASSGAGTSEYNEQFF.

The table lists this clonotype with a few counts. The V and J genes are TRBV3-1 and TRBJ1-2; 10 bases line up with TRBD1. The germline V gene has CDR1 LGHDT and CDR2 YNNKEL (reference sequence). The V gene end was trimmed by 7 bases and the J gene end by 6 bases; junction bases not matched to a gene: 8. The CDR3 covers 14 residues. CDR3 protein: CASTPRTGGDGYTF. The CDR3 DNA is TGTGCCAGCACCCCTAGGACAGGGGGGGATGGCTACACCTTC.

This clonotype appeared a few times. One end of the junction fails to match germline, which may point to a read error. The rearrangement joins TRBV6-1 to TRBJ2-4; D not certain. This CDR3 comprises 16 residues. From germline, CDR1 is MNHNS and CDR2 SASEGT. The CDR3 reads CTSSEDKGGLKNIQYF. The CDR3 region has the DNA TGTACCAGCAGTGAAGATAAGGGTGGCCTCAAAAACATTCAGTACTTC.

With regard to this clonotype: Compared with germline, one end of the junction differs, possibly owing to a read error. J is TRBJ2-1 and V is TRBV5-5; D unclear. Per the germline V gene, CDR1 is SGHKS and CDR2 is YYEKEE (reference sequence). CDR3 length equals 15 residues. DNA for the CDR3: TGTGCCAGTAGCTTGTATTGGGCCACCTACAATGAGCAGTTCTTC. Residues: CASSLYWATYNEQFF.

This clonotype turned up a few times. The V and J genes are TRBV4-3 and TRBJ2-7; the D gene is possibly TRBD1 (8 bases). The closer fit of TRBJ2-1 to the DNA end suggests the J call may be wrong. This CDR3 comprises 15 residues. Germline values: CDR1 LGHNA, CDR2 YSLEER. The CDR3 DNA sequence: TGCGCCAGCAGCCAGGGGGGGACAGGCTTATGGGGGCAGTTCTTC. Translated, it gives CASSQGGTGLWGQFF.

The chain employs TRBV3-1 and TRBJ1-6; no definite D call. Trimming removed 0 bases from V and 1 base from J, with 4 bases in between. The CDR3 loop spans 15 amino acids. Germline V lookup: CDR1 LGHDT, CDR2 YNNKEL (reference sequence). CDR3: CASSQDRSYNSPLHF. In DNA, the CDR3 is TGTGCCAGCAGCCAAGACAGGTCCTATAATTCACCCCTCCACTTT.

The chain uses TRBV7-3 and TRBJ2-2; TRBD1 matches 7 bases. Trimming at V came to 3 bases and at J to 4 bases, leaving 14 bases not matched to a gene. The germline gives CDR1 SGHTA, CDR2 FQGTGA. The CDR3 spans 18 residues. The CDR3 reads CASSFGAGGYGSTGELFF. The CDR3 DNA follows: TGTGCCAGCAGCTTTGGAGCAGGGGGATATGGTAGCACCGGGGAGCTGTTTTTT. The variable domain in full, with the rest retrieved from reference TRBV7-3 and TRBJ2-2, is GAGVSQTPSNKVTEKGKYVELRCDPISGHTALYWYRQSLGQGPEFLIYFQGTGAADDSGLPNDRFFAVRPEGSVSTLKIQRTERGDSAVYLCASSFGAGGYGSTGELFFGEGSRLTVL.

This clonotype was counted only a few times. J is TRBJ2-2 and V is TRBV4-3, with TRBD2 identical over 9 bases. Trimming at V came to 0 bases and at J to 5 bases, leaving 7 bases not matched to a gene. Germline CDR1 reads LGHNA; CDR2 reads YSLEER. The CDR3 spans 17 residues. The CDR3 nucleotides are TGCGCCAGCAGCCAAGATTCGGCGGGGGGGCGGACCGGGGAGCTGTTTTTT. As protein: CASSQDSAGGRTGELFF.

The rearrangement uses TRBV3-1 and TRBJ2-3, with 8 bases identical to TRBD2. V shed 1 base and J 4 bases; nucleotides not matched to a gene: 10. Germline-derived CDR1 and CDR2 are LGHDT and YNNKEL (reference sequence). The CDR3 is 17 residues long. The CDR3 protein is CASSQVNGGAGADTQYF. CDR3 nucleotide sequence: TGTGCCAGCAGCCAAGTAAACGGGGGGGCTGGAGCAGATACGCAGTATTTT.

V and J are TRBV3-1 and TRBJ2-4; 7 bases fit TRBD1. CDR1 and CDR2 (germline): LGHDT, YNNKEL (reference sequence). The CDR3 covers 15 residues. The trim removed 0 bases at V and 6 bases at J, leaving 5 bases unmatched. The CDR3 DNA reads TGTGCCAGCAGCCAAGAACAGGGGTGGGGAAACATTCAGTACTTC. Encoded protein: CASSQEQGWGNIQYF.

The rearrangement joins TRBV4-1 to TRBJ1-1; tentative D call: TRBD1 (6 bases). CDR1 is MGHRA, CDR2 YSYEKL, per germline. Trimming left V 1 base short and J 4 bases short, with 16 bases between. CDR3 size: 16 residues. CDR3 bases: TGCGCCAGCAGCCAAGCAGGGAACCAGGGGAGCACTGAAGCTTTCTTT. Its translation is CASSQAGNQGSTEAFF.

In this sample, this clonotype turned up once. This rearrangement joins TRBV28 to TRBJ1-5; D uncertain. This CDR3 has 12 amino acids. V was trimmed by 7 bases and J by 10 bases, leaving 14 bases between them. Germline lookup yields CDR1 MDHEN and CDR2 SYDVKM. CDR3: CASTPNLEPQHF. Here the CDR3 DNA reads TGTGCCAGCACGCCGAATTTGGAACCCCAGCATTTT. Complete variable domain (other parts from reference TRBV28 and TRBJ1-5): DVKVTQSSRYLVKRTGEKVFLECVQDMDHENMFWYRQDPGLGLRLIYFSYDVKMKEKGDIPEGYSVSREKKERFSLILESASTNQTSMYLCASTPNLEPQHFGDGTRLSIL.

This clonotype was counted at least ten times. At one boundary the junction diverges from the germline segment, which might be a read error. The chain's CDR3 is CASSLGQGRLLFF. As DNA, the CDR3 is TGTGCCAGCAGCCTAGGACAGGGTCGGTTACTGTTTTTT. The chain recombines TRBV13 with TRBJ1-4; 8 nucleotides match TRBD1. This CDR3 is 13 amino acids long. In germline, CDR1 is PRHDT, CDR2 FYEKMQ (reference sequence).

This clonotype was detected only a few times. CDR3 protein: CASSLTDANTGELFF. In DNA, the CDR3 is TGTGCCAGCAGCTTGACGGATGCGAACACCGGGGAGCTGTTTTTT. The chain has TRBV7-9 and TRBJ2-2; no reliable D call. Trimming pared 3 bases from V and 0 bases from J, leaving 8 bases between. Germline CDR1 and CDR2: SEHNR and FQNEAQ (reference sequence). The CDR3 extends over 15 amino acids.

J is TRBJ2-1 and V is TRBV5-4; no firm D call. Germline loops: CDR1 SGHNT, CDR2 YYREEE (reference sequence). The V end was cut by 7 bases, the J end by 5 bases, with 16 bases between. The CDR3 loop spans 14 amino acids. CDR3 in DNA: TGTGCCAGCTACGAAGGACCGACGAACAATGAGCAGTTCTTC. Translation gives CASYEGPTNNEQFF.